The clone carrying this T cell receptor beta chain was detected a few times. The antigen remains unidentified. The source of the sample is a study of vaccination and CD4 T cells after COVID-19. Oncomine TCR Beta short-read sequencing was applied to DNA from cultured CD4+ T cells. TCRdb passed the PCR reads through MiXCR, listing each CDR3 protein once. The repertoire includes around 17,000 distinct CDR3 sequences, less than 70% of them detected once, and less than 8% sits in the top ten. The treatment denotes: 10-day PBMC culture with coronavirus spike peptide pools or control peptides (ViraFEST assay). CDR1 LNHNV and CDR2 YYDKDF come from the germline V gene (reference sequence). V lost 2 bases to trimming and J lost 4 bases; unmatched junction nucleotides: 4. The CDR3 contains 14 residues.

This TCR derives from a human donor who had recovered from COVID-19. Sequencing was performed on CD4+ T cells from blood, cultured in vitro. This chain uses TRBV15 with TRBJ1-2, with 7 bases matching TRBD1. The DNA for the CDR3 is TGTGCCACCAGCAGATCCAGGGGGACCTATGGCTACACCTTC. Its translation is CATSRSRGTYGYTF.